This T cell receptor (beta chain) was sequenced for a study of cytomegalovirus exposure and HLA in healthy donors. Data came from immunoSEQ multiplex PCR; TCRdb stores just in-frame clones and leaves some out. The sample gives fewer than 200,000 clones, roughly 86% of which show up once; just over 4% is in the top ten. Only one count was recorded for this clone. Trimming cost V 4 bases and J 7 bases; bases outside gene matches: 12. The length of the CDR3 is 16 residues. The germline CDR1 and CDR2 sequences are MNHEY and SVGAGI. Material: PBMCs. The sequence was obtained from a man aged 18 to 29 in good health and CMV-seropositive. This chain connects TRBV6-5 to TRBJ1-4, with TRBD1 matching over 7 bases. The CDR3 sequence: CASSSLTQGTSEKLFF. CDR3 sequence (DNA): TGTGCCAGCAGTTCCTTAACACAGGGGACGAGTGAAAAACTGTTTTTT.